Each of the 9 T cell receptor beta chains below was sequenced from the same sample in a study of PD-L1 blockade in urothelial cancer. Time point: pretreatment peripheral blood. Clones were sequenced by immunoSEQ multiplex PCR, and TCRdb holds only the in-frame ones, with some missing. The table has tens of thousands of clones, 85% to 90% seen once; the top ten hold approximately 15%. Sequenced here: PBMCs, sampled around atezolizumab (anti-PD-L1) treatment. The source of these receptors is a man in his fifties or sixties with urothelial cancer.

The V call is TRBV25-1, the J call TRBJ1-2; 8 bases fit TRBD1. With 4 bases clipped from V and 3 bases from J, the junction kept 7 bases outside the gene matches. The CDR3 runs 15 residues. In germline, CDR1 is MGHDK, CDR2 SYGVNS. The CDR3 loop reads CASSAHPDRDYGYTF. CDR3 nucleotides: TGTGCCAGCAGTGCCCACCCGGACAGGGACTATGGCTACACCTTC.

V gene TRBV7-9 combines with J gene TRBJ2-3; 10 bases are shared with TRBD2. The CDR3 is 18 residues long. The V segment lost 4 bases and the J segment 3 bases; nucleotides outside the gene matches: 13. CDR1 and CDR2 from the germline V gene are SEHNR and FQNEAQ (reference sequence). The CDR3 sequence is CASSSRVDSGGRTDTQYF. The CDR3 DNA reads TGTGCCAGCAGCTCGAGAGTAGATAGCGGGGGGAGGACAGATACGCAGTATTTT.

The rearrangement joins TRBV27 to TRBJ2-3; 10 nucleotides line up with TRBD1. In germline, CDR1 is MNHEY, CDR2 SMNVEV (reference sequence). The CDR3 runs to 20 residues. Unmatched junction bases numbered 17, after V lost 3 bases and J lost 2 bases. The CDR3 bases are TGTGCCAGCAGTTTTCAAGGACAGGGGGTTAAAGGGAGTCCCACAGATACGCAGTATTTT. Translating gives CASSFQGQGVKGSPTDTQYF.

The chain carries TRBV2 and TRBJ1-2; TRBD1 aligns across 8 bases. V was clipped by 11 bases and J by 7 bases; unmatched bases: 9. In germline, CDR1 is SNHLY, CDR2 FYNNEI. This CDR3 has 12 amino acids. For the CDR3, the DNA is TGTGCCGGTGGACAGGGACCGGCTGGCTACACCTTC. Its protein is CAGGQGPAGYTF.

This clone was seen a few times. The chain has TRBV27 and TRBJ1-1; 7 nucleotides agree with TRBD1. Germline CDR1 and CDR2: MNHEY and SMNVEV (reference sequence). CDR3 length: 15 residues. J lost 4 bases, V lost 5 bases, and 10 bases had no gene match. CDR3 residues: CASSPRQGRSTEAFF. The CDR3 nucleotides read TGTGCCAGCAGTCCCAGACAGGGAAGGAGCACTGAAGCTTTCTTT.

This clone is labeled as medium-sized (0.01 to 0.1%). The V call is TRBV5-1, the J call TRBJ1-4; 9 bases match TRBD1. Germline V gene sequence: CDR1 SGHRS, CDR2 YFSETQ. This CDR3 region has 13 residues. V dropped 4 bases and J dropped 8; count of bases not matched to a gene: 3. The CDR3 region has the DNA TGCGCCAGCAGCCTACAGGGGGCGGAAAAACTGTTTTTT. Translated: CASSLQGAEKLFF.

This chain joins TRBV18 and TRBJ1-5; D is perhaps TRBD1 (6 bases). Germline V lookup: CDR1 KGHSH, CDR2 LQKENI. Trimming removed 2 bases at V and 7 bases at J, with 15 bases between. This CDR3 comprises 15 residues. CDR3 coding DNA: TGTGCCAGCTCACCAGTCGGACAGATGGGGCAGCCCCAGCATTTT. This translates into CASSPVGQMGQPQHF.

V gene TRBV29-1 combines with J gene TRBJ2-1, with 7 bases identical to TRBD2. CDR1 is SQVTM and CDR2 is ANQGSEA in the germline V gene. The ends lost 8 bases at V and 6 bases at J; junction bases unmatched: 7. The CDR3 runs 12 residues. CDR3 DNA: TGCAGCTCCGCCGGGAGGCCCAATGAGCAGTTCTTC. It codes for CSSAGRPNEQFF.

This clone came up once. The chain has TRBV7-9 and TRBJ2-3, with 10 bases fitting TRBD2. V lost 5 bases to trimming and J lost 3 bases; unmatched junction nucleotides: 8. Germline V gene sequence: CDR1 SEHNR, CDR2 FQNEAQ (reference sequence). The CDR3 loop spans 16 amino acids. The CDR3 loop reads CASSRLAGVGTDTQYF. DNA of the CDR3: TGTGCCAGCAGCCGTCTAGCGGGAGTTGGTACAGATACGCAGTATTTT.